The 24 T cell receptor beta chains below all came from one sample that was sequenced in a study of blood T cell repertoires in COVID-19. TCRdb's table, derived via immunoSEQ multiplex PCR, lists solely in-frame clones and lacks some. Of over 150,000 clones in the sample, more than 75% were seen once. The sequenced sample consisted of peripheral blood. These receptor sequences come from a young man with acute or convalescent COVID-19.

V usage is TRBV6-6 and J usage is TRBJ1-3, with D possibly being TRBD1 (6 bases). Trimming stripped 4 bases from V and 4 bases from J, with 11 bases between. The CDR3 consists of 14 residues. Germline V lookup: CDR1 MNHNY, CDR2 SVGAGI (reference sequence). The CDR3 reads CASSSSDRGNTIYF. As DNA, the CDR3 is TGTGCCAGCAGTTCCTCGGACAGAGGAAACACCATATATTTT.

The chain employs TRBV21-1 and TRBJ1-2; the table's TRBD1 call for D was not verified on the DNA. TRBV21-1 constitutes a pseudogene. The CDR3 sequence is 14 residues long. CDR3 bases: TGTGCCAGCAGCCGTCAGGGGGCCGACTATGGCTACACCTTC. Its protein is CASSRQGADYGYTF.

The rearrangement uses TRBV21-1 and TRBJ2-7; the DNA was not used to check the table's D call, TRBD2. TRBV21-1 is a known pseudogene. The CDR3 covers 20 residues. CDR3 nucleotide sequence: TGTGCCAGCAGCAATACAGGGCCTAGCGGGAGTGAAAGGCGCGGGAACGAGCAGTACTTC. Its protein product is CASSNTGPSGSERRGNEQYF.

This clone showed up just a few times. V gene TRBV5-1 combines with J gene TRBJ2-2, with 10 nucleotides matching TRBD1. CDR3 length equals 16 residues. Trimming cost V 4 bases and J 6 bases; bases outside gene matches: 9. Per the germline V gene, CDR1 is SGHRS and CDR2 is YFSETQ. Here the CDR3 DNA reads TGCGCCAGCAGCCCAGGGGGACAGGGGTCGGCCGGGGAGCTGTTTTTT. Translating gives CASSPGGQGSAGELFF. The full variable domain, completed using reference TRBV5-1 and TRBJ2-2, is KAGVTQTPRYLIKTRGQQVTLSCSPISGHRSVSWYQQTPGQGLQFLFEYFSETQRNKGNFPGRFSGRQFSNSRSEMNVSTLELGDSALYLCASSPGGQGSAGELFFGEGSRLTVL.

V is TRBV5-4 and J is TRBJ2-4; TRBD2 might be the D (5 bases). This CDR3 has 17 amino acids. V lost 2 bases and J 1 base, leaving 16 bases between the germline ends. Germline V gene data show CDR1 as SGHNT and CDR2 as YYREEE (reference sequence). The CDR3 DNA is TGTGCCAGCAGCTTACCCGGACTCGGGCGGGCCAAAAACATTCAGTACTTC. Its translation is CASSLPGLGRAKNIQYF.

The chain recombines TRBV9 with TRBJ2-1; D may be TRBD2 (7 bases). Germline V gene data show CDR1 as SGDLS and CDR2 as YYNGEE. V dropped 2 bases and J dropped 9 bases, with 21 bases sitting between them. CDR3 length equals 16 residues. The CDR3 protein is CASSVFSQGGSGEQFF. In nucleotides, the CDR3 is TGTGCCAGCAGCGTTTTTTCACAGGGAGGGTCGGGTGAGCAGTTCTTC. The full variable domain, in which reference TRBV9 and TRBJ2-1 provide the parts outside the CDR3, is DSGVTQTPKHLITATGQRVTLRCSPRSGDLSVYWYQQSLDQGLQFLIQYYNGEERAKGNILERFSAQQFPDLHSELNLSSLELGDSALYFCASSVFSQGGSGEQFFGPGTRLTVL.

The genes are TRBV9 and TRBJ1-5, with D possibly matching TRBD1 (6 bases). This CDR3 comprises 15 residues. Trimming took off 0 bases at V and 1 base at J, with 8 bases between the two ends. Looked up from germline, CDR1 is SGDLS and CDR2 is YYNGEE. The CDR3 is CASSVDGGSNQPQHF. DNA of the CDR3: TGTGCCAGCAGCGTAGATGGGGGCAGCAATCAGCCCCAGCATTTT. Supplemented by reference TRBV9 and TRBJ1-5, the full variable domain reads DSGVTQTPKHLITATGQRVTLRCSPRSGDLSVYWYQQSLDQGLQFLIQYYNGEERAKGNILERFSAQQFPDLHSELNLSSLELGDSALYFCASSVDGGSNQPQHFGDGTRLSIL.

The J gene is TRBJ1-2, the V gene TRBV27, with D maybe TRBD1 (5 bases). Trimming left V 4 bases short and J 4 bases short, with 13 bases between. The CDR3 loop spans 14 amino acids. Germline lookup yields CDR1 MNHEY and CDR2 SMNVEV (reference sequence). In DNA form, the CDR3 reads TGTGCCAGCAGTTCCTCAGGGTGGGGCTATGGCTACACCTTC. This sequence encodes CASSSSGWGYGYTF.

The chain couples TRBV27 to TRBJ2-1, with 8 bases matching TRBD1. Per germline, CDR1 MNHEY and CDR2 SMNVEV (reference sequence). Trimming took 3 bases from V and 6 from J; bases not matched to a gene: 7. This CDR3 has 15 residues. The CDR3 coding sequence is TGTGCCAGCAGTTTGAGCAGGGGGCGCGGCAATGAGCAGTTCTTC. The encoded protein is CASSLSRGRGNEQFF.

This chain joins TRBV2 and TRBJ1-5; TRBD1 is a possible D gene (5 bases). From germline, CDR1 is SNHLY and CDR2 FYNNEI. V was clipped by 3 bases and J by 0 bases, with 6 bases between them. This CDR3 region has 14 residues. The CDR3 coding sequence is TGTGCCAGCAGTGACAGGGCTAGCAATCAGCCCCAGCATTTT. This codes for CASSDRASNQPQHF.

The rearrangement links TRBV7-2 to TRBJ2-1, with 11 bases identical to TRBD2. The V segment lost 5 bases and the J segment 7 bases; nucleotides outside the gene matches: 7. Germline V gives CDR1 SGHTA, CDR2 FQGNSA. This CDR3 has 15 amino acids. The CDR3 nucleotides are TGTGCCAGCAGCATACTAGCGGGGGTTAATAATGAGCAGTTCTTC. Translated: CASSILAGVNNEQFF.

The V and J genes are TRBV9 and TRBJ2-1; 12 positions agree with TRBD1. V lost 2 bases and J lost 9; bases outside the gene matches: 9. The germline CDR1 and CDR2 sequences are SGDLS and YYNGEE. This CDR3 has 16 amino acids. The CDR3 DNA reads TGTGCCAGCAGCGTCCCGGGACAGGGGGCAACTAGTGAGCAGTTCTTC. Its translation is CASSVPGQGATSEQFF. Based on the CDR3 plus reference TRBV9 and TRBJ2-1, the full variable domain is DSGVTQTPKHLITATGQRVTLRCSPRSGDLSVYWYQQSLDQGLQFLIQYYNGEERAKGNILERFSAQQFPDLHSELNLSSLELGDSALYFCASSVPGQGATSEQFFGPGTRLTVL.

The genes are TRBV11-2 and TRBJ2-7, with D possibly matching TRBD1 (5 bases). The CDR3 spans 16 residues. Trimming took 5 bases from V and 3 from J, leaving 20 bases between them. Germline V gene lookup returns CDR1 SGHAT and CDR2 FQNNGV. The CDR3 spells CASSLQTEYAYYEQYF. CDR3 DNA: TGTGCCAGCAGCCTCCAGACAGAATATGCCTACTACGAGCAGTACTTC.

V and J are TRBV6-4 and TRBJ1-1; D remains unclear. Looked up from germline, CDR1 is MRHNA and CDR2 is SNTAGT. Trimming shortened V by 3 bases and J by 4 bases, and 12 bases separated the two germline ends. This CDR3 is built from 14 residues. The DNA for the CDR3 is TGTGCCAGCAGTGAAGGCTATAGCAGCACTGAAGCTTTCTTT. Encoded protein: CASSEGYSSTEAFF.

The chain uses TRBV4-1 and TRBJ2-7, with 8 bases fitting TRBD2. This CDR3 is 14 amino acids long. Germline-derived CDR1 and CDR2 are MGHRA and YSYEKL. Trimming cost V 3 bases and J 3 bases; bases outside gene matches: 4. This chain's CDR3 is CASSHSGGHYEQYF. CDR3 DNA: TGCGCCAGCAGCCACTCGGGGGGGCACTACGAGCAGTACTTC.

The V call is TRBV30, the J call TRBJ1-1; no clear D gene. The V and J ends lost 5 bases and 0 bases respectively, with 16 bases between them. CDR1 is GTSNPN, CDR2 SVGIG, per germline (reference sequence). This CDR3 has 15 residues. The CDR3 DNA reads TGTGCCTGGGGACTCAAAGGGTTTTTGAACACTGAAGCTTTCTTT. It translates to CAWGLKGFLNTEAFF.

The chain uses TRBV4-2 and TRBJ2-3; the match to TRBD2 covers 7 bases. This CDR3 is 21 amino acids long. With 0 bases clipped from V and 0 bases from J, the junction kept 18 bases outside the gene matches. The V gene's germline CDR1 is LGHNA and CDR2 YNFKEQ. The CDR3 DNA reads as TGTGCCAGCAGCCAAGATGCGTACCGTTCCTCCTGGGAGGGGAGCACAGATACGCAGTATTTT. Its protein is CASSQDAYRSSWEGSTDTQYF.

The V gene is TRBV7-9, the J gene TRBJ2-7; maybe TRBD1 (5 bases). The CDR3 has 15 residues. CDR1 is SEHNR and CDR2 is FQNEAQ in the germline V gene (reference sequence). Trimming removed 5 bases at V and 9 bases at J, with 23 bases between. The CDR3 coding sequence is TGTGCCAGCAGCACAGACAGCTCCAGCCCTTTCGGGCAGTACTTC. Translation gives CASSTDSSSPFGQYF.

This chain uses TRBV6-5 with TRBJ1-1; the D gene is possibly TRBD1 (6 bases). Germline V gene sequence: CDR1 MNHEY, CDR2 SVGAGI. The CDR3 has 14 residues. Trimming pared 5 bases from V and 5 bases from J, leaving 15 bases between. This CDR3 is CASSKQGLPTEAFF. CDR3 bases: TGTGCCAGCAGTAAACAGGGTCTCCCTACTGAAGCTTTCTTT.

This clone appeared a single time. CDR3 in amino acids: CASSQGRGLDTGELFF. CDR3 bases: TGTGCCAGCAGCCAAGGCAGGGGGCTAGACACCGGGGAGCTGTTTTTT. The chain joins TRBV4-2 to TRBJ2-2, with 8 positions matching TRBD1. The CDR3 is made up of 16 amino acids. Germline lookup yields CDR1 LGHNA and CDR2 YNFKEQ. Trimming cost V 1 base and J 3 bases; bases outside gene matches: 4.

The chain uses TRBV6-4 and TRBJ2-4, with a tentative D call TRBD2 (6 bases). The V gene lost 3 bases and the J gene lost 9 bases, with 18 bases spanning the gap. The germline V gene has CDR1 MRHNA and CDR2 SNTAGT. This CDR3 contains 15 residues. The CDR3 DNA is TGTGCCAGCAGTGAACACAGCGGCGGGGAAGGCATTCAGTACTTC. Protein: CASSEHSGGEGIQYF.

The genes are TRBV7-9 and TRBJ1-1; tentative D call: TRBD1 (6 bases). Germline V gene sequence: CDR1 SEHNR, CDR2 FQNEAQ (reference sequence). The CDR3 sequence is 14 residues long. V was pared by 6 bases and J by 5 bases, with 16 bases between. For the CDR3, the DNA is TGTGCCAGCAGGGGCGGCAGGGGAGAGACTGAAGCTTTCTTT. Amino acids: CASRGGRGETEAFF.

This chain connects TRBV6-5 to TRBJ1-1; D unresolved. This CDR3 spans 14 amino acids. The germline V and J ends were trimmed by 6 bases and 1 base, with 12 bases remaining between them. Germline V lookup: CDR1 MNHEY, CDR2 SVGAGI. The CDR3 bases are TGTGCCAGCAGCACCCACGGCGGGAACACTGAAGCTTTCTTT. This codes for CASSTHGGNTEAFF.

The chain's CDR3 is CASSFRDTNTEAFF. The CDR3 DNA reads TGTGCCAGCAGCTTTCGGGACACGAACACTGAAGCTTTCTTT. This chain links TRBV5-4 with TRBJ1-1; possible D gene TRBD1, 6 bases. Germline V gene data show CDR1 as SGHNT and CDR2 as YYREEE (reference sequence). This CDR3 is 14 amino acids long. V lost 2 bases, J lost 1 base, and 9 bases lay in between.